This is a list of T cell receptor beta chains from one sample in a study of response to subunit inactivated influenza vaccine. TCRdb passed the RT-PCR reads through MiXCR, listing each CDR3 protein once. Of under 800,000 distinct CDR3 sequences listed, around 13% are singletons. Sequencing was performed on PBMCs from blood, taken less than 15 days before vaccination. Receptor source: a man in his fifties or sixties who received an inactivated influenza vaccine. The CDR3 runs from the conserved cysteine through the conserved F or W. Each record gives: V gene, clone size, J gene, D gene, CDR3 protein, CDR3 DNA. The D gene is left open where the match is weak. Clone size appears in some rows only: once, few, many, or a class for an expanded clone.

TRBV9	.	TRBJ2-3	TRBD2	CASSGGTSGRGTDTQYF	TGTGCCAGCAGCGGGGGTACTAGCGGGAGAGGAACAGATACGCAGTATTTT
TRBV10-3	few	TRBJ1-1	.	CAISAGRLNTEAFF	TGTGCCATCAGTGCTGGGAGATTAAACACTGAAGCTTTCTTT
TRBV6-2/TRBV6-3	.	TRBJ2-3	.	CASSWGGGPDTQYF	TGTGCCAGCAGTTGGGGCGGGGGCCCAGATACGCAGTATTTT
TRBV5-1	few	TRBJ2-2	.	CASSYSSRANTGELFF	TGCGCCAGCAGCTACAGTTCTCGGGCGAACACCGGGGAGCTGTTTTTT
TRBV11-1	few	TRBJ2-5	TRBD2	CASSLARLAGQETQYF	TGTGCCAGCAGCTTAGCTCGACTAGCGGGGCAAGAGACCCAGTACTTC
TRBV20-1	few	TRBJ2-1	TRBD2	CSARVLAGPVEQFF	TGCAGTGCTAGGGTTCTAGCGGGGCCGGTTGAGCAGTTCTTC
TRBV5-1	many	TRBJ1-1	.	CASSPHGTPRNTEAFF	TGCGCCAGCAGCCCCCACGGAACTCCAAGGAACACTGAAGCTTTCTTT
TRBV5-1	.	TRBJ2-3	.	CASSLFSSTDTQYF	TGCGCCAGCAGCTTGTTCAGCAGCACAGATACGCAGTATTTT
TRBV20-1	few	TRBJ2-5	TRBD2	CSALGTSGSRETQYF	TGCAGTGCCTTGGGGACTAGCGGGAGTCGGGAGACCCAGTACTTC
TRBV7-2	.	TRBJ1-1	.	CASRGTVNTEAFF	TGTGCCAGCCGCGGGACGGTGAACACTGAAGCTTTCTTT
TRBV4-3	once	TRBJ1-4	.	CASSQVLTPNEKLFF	TGCGCCAGCAGCCAAGTCCTAACACCTAATGAAAAACTGTTTTTT
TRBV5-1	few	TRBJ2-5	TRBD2	CASSLGPAGAQETQYF	TGCGCCAGCAGCTTGGGGCCAGCGGGGGCACAAGAGACCCAGTACTTC
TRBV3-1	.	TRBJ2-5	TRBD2	CASSRLAGGLETQYF	TGTGCCAGCAGCCGACTAGCGGGGGGGCTTGAGACCCAGTACTTC
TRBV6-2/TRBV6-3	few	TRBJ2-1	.	CASSSDSAYNEQFF	TGTGCCAGCAGTTCCGACAGTGCCTACAATGAGCAGTTCTTC
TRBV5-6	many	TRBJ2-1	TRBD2	CASSGLAGAYNEQFF	TGTGCCAGCAGCGGCCTAGCGGGAGCCTACAATGAGCAGTTCTTC
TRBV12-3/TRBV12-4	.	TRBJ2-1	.	CASSLNDGHNEQFF	TGTGCCAGCAGTTTGAATGATGGCCACAATGAGCAGTTCTTC
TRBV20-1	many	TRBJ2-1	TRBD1	CSARDPSGQGAVYNEQFF	TGCAGTGCTAGAGACCCTTCGGGACAGGGGGCGGTCTACAATGAGCAGTTCTTC
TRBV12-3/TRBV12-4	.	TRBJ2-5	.	CASSSGNKEETQYF	TGTGCCAGCAGTTCCGGGAACAAAGAGGAGACCCAGTACTTC
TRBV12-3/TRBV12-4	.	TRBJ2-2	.	CASSLITEGELLF	TGTGCCAGCAGTTTAATTACTGAGGGAGAGCTGTTATTT
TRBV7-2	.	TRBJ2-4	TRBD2	CASSPGGTAKNIQYF	TGTGCCAGCAGCCCGGGGGGGACAGCCAAAAACATTCAGTACTTC
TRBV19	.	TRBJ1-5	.	CASSISGGGNQPQHF	TGTGCCAGTAGTATTTCTGGGGGTGGTAATCAGCCCCAGCATTTT
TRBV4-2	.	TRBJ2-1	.	CASSQEAVAGSDEQFF	TGTGCCAGCAGCCAAGAGGCTGTCGCAGGGTCCGATGAGCAGTTCTTC
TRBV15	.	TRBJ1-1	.	CATSRSGGLASTEAFF	TGTGCCACCAGTAGGTCGGGGGGGCTGGCGAGTACTGAAGCTTTCTTT
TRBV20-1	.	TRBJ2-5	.	CSARGTMGPETQYF	TGCAGTGCTAGAGGGACCATGGGACCAGAGACCCAGTACTTC
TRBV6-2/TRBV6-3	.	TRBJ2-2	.	CASSSDLDTGELFF	TGTGCCAGCAGTTCAGACTTGGACACCGGGGAGCTGTTTTTT
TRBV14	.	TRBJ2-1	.	CASSQGRMTGGLRDEQFF	TGTGCCAGCAGCCAAGGGCGGATGACTGGGGGACTTCGGGATGAGCAGTTCTTC
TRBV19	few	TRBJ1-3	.	CASSIGRGTGNTIYF	TGTGCCAGTAGTATCGGAAGGGGCACTGGAAACACCATATATTTT